This T cell receptor beta chain emerged from a study of blood T cells in healthy people across ages. About the study: About one barcoded beta molecule per two T cells came from capture by template switching.

Germline loops: CDR1 MGHRA, CDR2 YSYEKL. The CDR3 contains 18 residues. This clonotype was seen only once. A read error may account for a junction end that differs from germline. For the second PCR, which ran for 7 to 11 cycles, a sample-barcoded 5' primer and a J-beta primer mix were used. Each CDR3 protein is one row after TCRdb ran MiXCR on the 5' RACE reads. The sample lists approximately 780,000 distinct CDR3 sequences; around 25% were seen once. The data were also submitted as part of a second study, on T cells of mothers and their children. From that study: The donor cohort consisted of a few healthy Caucasian mothers and their six children. The second PCR used the M1S primer, and this primer added sample barcodes and 2-4 random nucleotides. When mothers and children were related, their normalized repertoire overlap, which was always slightly higher, did not differ significantly from that of unrelated pairs.

The clonotype was recovered from a boy younger than 18 in good health. The sequenced sample was blood. The rearrangement links TRBV4-1 to TRBJ2-5; no clear D gene. CDR3 in amino acids: CASRQGYLFPSAQETQYF. CDR3 sequence (DNA): TGCGCCAGCCGCCAAGGGTACCTTTTTCCTTCAGCCCAAGAGACCCAGTACTTC.